This TCR beta chain was profiled in a study of neurological immune-mediated disorders. Germline V gene data show CDR1 as SGHDT and CDR2 as YYEEEE. V was pared by 1 base and J by 0 bases, with 13 bases between. This CDR3 has 16 residues. TCRdb re-called the 5' RACE reads through MiXCR, storing one row per CDR3 protein. The table has roughly 75,000 distinct CDR3 sequences, roughly 2.6% seen once. Sequences were obtained from PBMCs. The rearrangement links TRBV5-6 to TRBJ2-5; no clear D gene. The clonotype originates from a woman aged 25 to 39 with multiple sclerosis. The DNA of the CDR3 is TGTGCCAGCAGCTTGTTGACATTTCGGTACCAAGAGACCCAGTACTTC. Translated: CASSLLTFRYQETQYF.